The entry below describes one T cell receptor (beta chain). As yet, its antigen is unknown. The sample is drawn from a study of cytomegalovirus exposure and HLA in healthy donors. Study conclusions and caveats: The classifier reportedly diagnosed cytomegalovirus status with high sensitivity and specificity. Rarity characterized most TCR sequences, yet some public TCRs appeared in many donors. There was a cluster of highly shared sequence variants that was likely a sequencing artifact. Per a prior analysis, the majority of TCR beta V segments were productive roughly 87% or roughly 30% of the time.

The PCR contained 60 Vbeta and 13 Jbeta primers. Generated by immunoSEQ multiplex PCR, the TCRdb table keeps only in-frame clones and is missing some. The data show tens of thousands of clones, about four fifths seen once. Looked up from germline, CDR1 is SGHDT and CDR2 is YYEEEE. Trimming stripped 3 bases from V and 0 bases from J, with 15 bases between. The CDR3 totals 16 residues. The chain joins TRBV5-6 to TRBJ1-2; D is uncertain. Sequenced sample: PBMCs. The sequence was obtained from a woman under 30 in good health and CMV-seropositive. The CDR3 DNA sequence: TGTGCCAGCAGCTCCCCTTCTCCGTTAGCTAACTATGGCTACACCTTC. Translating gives CASSSPSPLANYGYTF.